This T cell receptor beta chain was identified in a study of T cell responses to AZD1222 COVID-19 vaccine. Data came from immunoSEQ multiplex PCR; TCRdb stores just in-frame clones and leaves some out. Among 85,000 to 130,000 clones listed, 93% were seen once. As for this clone: No antigen is known for it.

The CDR3 runs 11 residues. Germline V gene data show CDR1 as MNHEY and CDR2 as SVGEGT. Trimming pared 1 base from V and 9 bases from J, leaving 6 bases between. Findings and limits, study-wide: The peak T cell response came first, and repertoires were sampled only after it.

The source of this sequence is an adult in good health. Sample: peripheral blood, taken on day 0 of AZD1222 vaccination. J is TRBJ1-1 and V is TRBV6-2 or TRBV6-3; no firm D call. CDR3 in DNA: TGTGCCAGCAGTTACTTAGGTAAAGCTTTCTTT. Translation: CASSYLGKAFF.